The next 11 T cell receptor beta chains were all read from a single sample in a study of shared T cell receptors in the human thymus. The data were produced by immunoSEQ multiplex PCR, yet TCRdb's version contains in-frame clones alone and is incomplete. The profile covers 500,000 to 850,000 clones, with around 87% appearing a single time and 0.009% to 0.0095% taken by the ten largest. The data also belong to a second study, concerning human thymus T cells.

Sequencing was carried out using thymocytes. These receptors all come from a boy in the first two years of life with a congenital heart defect.

This clone has just one count. This sequence joins TRBV6-5 and TRBJ1-1; 7 bases agree with TRBD1. Germline trimming cut 8 bases from V and 11 bases from J; bases unmatched to any gene: 8. The germline CDR1 and CDR2 sequences are MNHEY and SVGAGI. CDR3 length: 11 residues. CDR3 in DNA: TGTGCCAGCGGCCTGACAGGGTCGGCTTTCTTT. Its protein is CASGLTGSAFF.

The gene calls are TRBV10-1 and TRBJ2-3; D may be TRBD2 (5 bases). Deletions cut 4 bases from V and 1 base from J, with 18 bases between. The CDR3 is 17 amino acids. Germline V gives CDR1 WNHNN, CDR2 SYGVQD (reference sequence). Written as DNA, the CDR3 is TGCGCCAGCAGTGGCGGGCCCCTGGCGAGGGGCACAGATACGCAGTATTTT. Translation: CASSGGPLARGTDTQYF.

J is TRBJ2-7 and V is TRBV7-8; a possible D gene is TRBD2 (6 bases). V was pared by 4 bases and J by 1 base, with 14 bases between. This CDR3 comprises 15 residues. Germline V gene sequence: CDR1 SGHVS, CDR2 FQNEAQ. Here the CDR3 reads CASSWFSGPSYEQYF. The CDR3 region has the DNA TGTGCCAGCAGCTGGTTTAGCGGCCCTTCCTACGAGCAGTACTTC.

V usage is TRBV29-1 and J usage is TRBJ2-2, with a tentative D call TRBD1 (5 bases). Germline CDR1 and CDR2: SQVTM and ANQGSEA. The CDR3 sequence is 15 residues long. Trimming removed 2 bases from V and 0 bases from J, with 10 bases in between. CDR3 nucleotide sequence: TGCAGCGTTGAACATTGGGGCTCGAACACCGGGGAGCTGTTTTTT. It encodes CSVEHWGSNTGELFF.

This clone was found a few times. V and J are TRBV5-6 and TRBJ2-7; 9 bases fit TRBD2. The CDR3 runs 16 residues. V lost 1 base, J lost 6 bases, and 11 bases stayed unmatched. Germline V gives CDR1 SGHDT, CDR2 YYEEEE. Written as DNA, the CDR3 is TGTGCCAGCAGCTTGAGAGTAGCGGGAGCCGAGATCGAGCAGTACTTC. The encoded protein is CASSLRVAGAEIEQYF.

This rearrangement joins TRBV5-5 to TRBJ2-7; TRBD1 is a possible D gene (6 bases). V gave up 0 bases and J gave up 5 bases, with 18 bases separating them. CDR3 size: 16 residues. Germline CDR1 reads SGHKS; CDR2 reads YYEKEE (reference sequence). As DNA, the CDR3 is TGTGCCAGCAGCTTGGAGTTTGGACAGTTCTTCCACGAGCAGTACTTC. Its protein product is CASSLEFGQFFHEQYF.

The rearrangement links TRBV29-1 to TRBJ1-2; no firm D call. This CDR3 spans 10 amino acids. Germline V gives CDR1 SQVTM, CDR2 ANQGSEA. V was cut by 3 bases and J by 8 bases, with 7 bases left in between. DNA for the CDR3: TGCAGCGTTGATTGGAGGGGCTACACCTTC. Amino acids: CSVDWRGYTF.

This clone was seen once. This chain connects TRBV5-1 to TRBJ1-1; 12 positions match TRBD1. CDR1 is SGHRS, CDR2 YFSETQ, per germline. Trimming removed 4 bases from V and 4 bases from J; junction bases left unmatched: 17. This CDR3 is 19 amino acids long. CDR3: CASSLPGDRGHRGVTEAFF. The CDR3 region has the DNA TGCGCCAGCAGCCTCCCGGGGGACAGGGGGCACAGGGGGGTCACTGAAGCTTTCTTT.

The rearrangement joins TRBV14 to TRBJ2-7; TRBD2 is a possible D gene (5 bases). Looked up from germline, CDR1 is SGHDN and CDR2 is FVKESK. This CDR3 is 15 amino acids long. V shed 1 base and J shed 3 bases, with 13 bases lying between them. The CDR3 DNA follows: TGTGCCAGCAGCCAAGCCGCCGGGATTGGCTACGAGCAGTACTTC. This gives the protein CASSQAAGIGYEQYF.

This clone has more than one count but fewer than ten. The chain has TRBV19 and TRBJ2-6, with TRBD2 as a possible D gene (5 bases). The CDR3 consists of 19 residues. V lost 3 bases to trimming and J lost 0 bases, with 18 bases between them. Germline CDR1 reads LNHDA; CDR2 reads SQIVND (reference sequence). DNA for the CDR3: TGTGCCAGTAGTATGGAGCCCGGGGTTCTCTTCTCTGGGGCCAACGTCCTGACTTTC. It is translated as CASSMEPGVLFSGANVLTF.

This clone was detected only a few times. V gene TRBV7-9 combines with J gene TRBJ2-7, with TRBD2 matching 7 bases. The CDR3 loop spans 14 amino acids. The germline gives CDR1 SEHNR, CDR2 FQNEAQ (reference sequence). V trimming: 1 base; J trimming: 4 bases; junction bases outside the gene matches: 4. CDR3 in amino acids: CASSLDASGYEQYF. In DNA form, the CDR3 reads TGTGCCAGCAGCTTAGATGCTAGCGGATACGAGCAGTACTTC.